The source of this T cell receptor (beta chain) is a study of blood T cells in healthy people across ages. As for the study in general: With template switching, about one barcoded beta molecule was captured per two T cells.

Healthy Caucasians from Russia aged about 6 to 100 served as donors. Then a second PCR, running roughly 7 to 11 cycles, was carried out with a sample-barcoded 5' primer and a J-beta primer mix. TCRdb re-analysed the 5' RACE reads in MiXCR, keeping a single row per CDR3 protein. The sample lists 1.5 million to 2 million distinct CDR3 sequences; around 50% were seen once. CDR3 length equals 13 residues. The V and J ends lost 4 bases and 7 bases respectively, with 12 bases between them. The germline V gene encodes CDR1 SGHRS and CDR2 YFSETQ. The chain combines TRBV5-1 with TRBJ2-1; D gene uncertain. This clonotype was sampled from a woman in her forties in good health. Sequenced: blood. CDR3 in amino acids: CASSILVGNEQFF. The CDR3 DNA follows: TGCGCCAGCAGCATCCTAGTGGGAAATGAGCAGTTCTTC.